One sample yielded the 10 T cell receptor beta chains listed below, sequenced in a study of T cells after yellow fever vaccination. TCRdb reprocessed the 5' RACE reads with MiXCR, giving one entry per CDR3 protein. The sample has 300,000 to 400,000 distinct CDR3 sequences; 8.7% are singletons. Sequenced here: PBMCs, sampled on the day of the first yellow fever vaccination. These receptors were obtained from a young man who received the YFV17D yellow fever vaccine.

The sample holds a few counts of this clonotype. CDR3 nucleotide sequence: TGTGCCATCAGGAACGACAGGGCAGAGACCCAGTACTTC. This codes for CAIRNDRAETQYF. The chain links TRBV3-1 to TRBJ2-5; 7 positions agree with TRBD1. J lost 4 bases, V lost 10 bases, and 9 bases had no gene match. CDR1 is LGHDT and CDR2 is YNNKEL in the germline V gene (reference sequence). The CDR3 loop spans 13 amino acids.

This clonotype turned up a few times. This chain joins TRBV6-5 and TRBJ1-1, with a tentative D call TRBD1 (6 bases). CDR3 length: 14 amino acids. CDR1 is MNHEY and CDR2 is SVGAGI in the germline V gene. Deletions cut 3 bases from V and 9 bases from J, with 17 bases between. The CDR3 reads CASSYLGGSRKAFF. CDR3 sequence (DNA): TGTGCCAGCAGTTATCTGGGGGGCTCTCGCAAAGCTTTCTTT.

This clonotype was picked up a small number of times. The DNA for the CDR3 is TGTGCCATCAGTGAGCAGGGGGACAATGAGCAGTTCTTC. This codes for CAISEQGDNEQFF. This sequence joins TRBV10-3 and TRBJ2-1, with 7 bases that match TRBD1. Germline loops: CDR1 ENHRY, CDR2 SYGVKD. The CDR3 has 13 amino acids. After removal of 2 bases from V and 5 bases from J, the junction contained 0 bases not matched to a gene.

J is TRBJ1-2 and V is TRBV11-2; D gene ambiguous. Germline lookup yields CDR1 SGHAT and CDR2 FQNNGV. The CDR3 spans 15 residues. Trimming pared 3 bases from V and 2 bases from J, leaving 13 bases between. CDR3 protein: CASSLVATGNYGYTF. CDR3 nucleotides: TGTGCCAGCAGCTTGGTAGCTACGGGAAACTATGGCTACACCTTC.

This clonotype was picked up many times. The genes are TRBV18 and TRBJ2-2; possibly TRBD2 for D (6 bases). Germline CDR1 KGHSH, CDR2 LQKENI. V was trimmed by 8 bases and J by 2 bases, leaving 15 bases between them. The CDR3 runs to 15 residues. The CDR3 DNA sequence: TGTGCCAGCAGCCCCGGGACTGGTAACACCGGGGAGCTGTTTTTT. Protein sequence: CASSPGTGNTGELFF.

This clonotype appeared many times. This rearrangement joins TRBV11-2 to TRBJ2-3; 15 bases map to TRBD2. Germline V lookup: CDR1 SGHAT, CDR2 FQNNGV. The CDR3 totals 17 residues. J gave up 6 bases and V 5 bases, and 9 bases lay outside the gene matches. The CDR3 DNA is TGTGCCAGCAGCCCCCGGACTAGCGGGGGGGCGAGGGATACGCAGTATTTT. Its protein is CASSPRTSGGARDTQYF.

This clonotype was detected only a few times. This rearrangement joins TRBV5-6 to TRBJ2-7, with 8 bases fitting TRBD1. Germline trimming cut 0 bases from V and 4 bases from J; bases unmatched to any gene: 3. CDR3 length: 14 residues. Germline V lookup: CDR1 SGHDT, CDR2 YYEEEE. The DNA for the CDR3 is TGTGCCAGCAGCTTGGGGACAGGGATGTACGAGCAGTACTTC. It is translated as CASSLGTGMYEQYF.

The chain has TRBV7-2 and TRBJ2-5; 10 nucleotides line up with TRBD1. The CDR3 loop spans 15 amino acids. Per germline, CDR1 SGHTA and CDR2 FQGNSA. V trimming: 6 bases; J trimming: 3 bases; junction bases outside the gene matches: 7. The CDR3 is CASSSPGQGKETQYF. CDR3 DNA sequence: TGTGCCAGCAGTTCGCCGGGACAGGGGAAAGAGACCCAGTACTTC.

This clonotype was observed a single time. The chain combines TRBV12-3 or TRBV12-4 with TRBJ2-6, with D uncertain. V gave up 4 bases and J gave up 3 bases, with 7 bases separating them. CDR3 size: 14 residues. The chain's CDR3 is CASSSSGGANVLTF. Written as DNA, the CDR3 is TGTGCCAGCAGTTCCTCGGGTGGGGCCAACGTCCTGACTTTC.

The rearrangement joins TRBV10-3 to TRBJ1-3; D remains unclear. The germline V gene encodes CDR1 ENHRY and CDR2 SYGVKD. The CDR3 extends over 17 amino acids. V was pared by 3 bases and J by 0 bases, with 15 bases between. CDR3 nucleotides: TGTGCCATCAGTGACGGAGACACAATGAGCTCTGGAAACACCATATATTTT. Translation: CAISDGDTMSSGNTIYF.